A single sample is the source of the 10 T cell receptor beta chains below, sequenced in a study of blood T cell repertoires in COVID-19. The assay was immunoSEQ multiplex PCR, and TCRdb's table has in-frame clones only and misses some. Of 120,000 to 150,000 clones in the sample, 80% to 90% were seen once. Sequencing was performed on peripheral blood. These receptors all stem from a man between 60 and 70 years old with active or convalescent COVID-19.

The rearrangement links TRBV6-1 to TRBJ1-1; D perhaps matches TRBD1 (5 bases). Germline V gene data show CDR1 as MNHNS and CDR2 as SASEGT. CDR3 length: 15 amino acids. With 4 bases removed from V and 8 bases from J, the gap between germline ends came to 20 bases. CDR3 in amino acids: CASSAGTQAGSEAFF. The CDR3 DNA reads TGTGCCAGCAGTGCCGGGACTCAGGCCGGGTCAGAAGCTTTCTTT.

This clone was recorded at least ten times. The V and J genes are TRBV11-1 and TRBJ1-3, with D maybe TRBD1 (6 bases). The germline V and J ends were trimmed by 4 bases and 0 bases, with 16 bases remaining between them. The CDR3 runs to 17 residues. CDR1 is SGHAT, CDR2 FQDESV, per germline (reference sequence). In DNA, the CDR3 is TGTGCCAGCAGCTCAGCCGGACAGTTAAGCTCTGGAAACACCATATATTTT. It encodes CASSSAGQLSSGNTIYF.

This chain connects TRBV4-1 to TRBJ1-4, with TRBD1 matching 9 bases. The trim removed 3 bases at V and 5 bases at J, leaving 7 bases unmatched. Looked up from germline, CDR1 is MGHRA and CDR2 is YSYEKL. The CDR3 has 16 residues. CDR3 sequence: CASSHGTGTGNEKLFF. CDR3 in DNA: TGCGCCAGCAGCCACGGTACCGGGACAGGGAATGAAAAACTGTTTTTT.

The chain has TRBV27 and TRBJ1-4, with 9 bases that match TRBD1. The CDR3 spans 16 residues. The germline CDR1 and CDR2 sequences are MNHEY and SMNVEV (reference sequence). The J segment lost 5 bases and the V segment lost 5 bases, leaving 9 bases of the junction unmatched. The CDR3 region has the DNA TGTGCCAGCAGTACCCTCAGACAGGGGGACAATGAAAAACTGTTTTTT. As protein: CASSTLRQGDNEKLFF.

The genes are TRBV15 and TRBJ1-6; 7 positions match TRBD1. CDR3 length equals 16 residues. V was clipped by 0 bases and J by 8 bases; unmatched bases: 7. Looked up from germline, CDR1 is LNHNV and CDR2 is YYDKDF (reference sequence). CDR3 in amino acids: CATSRDRRDSDSPLHF. The DNA for the CDR3 is TGTGCCACCAGCAGAGATCGAAGGGACAGTGATTCACCCCTCCACTTT. The full variable domain, its missing parts supplied by reference TRBV15 and TRBJ1-6, is DAMVIQNPRYQVTQFGKPVTLSCSQTLNHNVMYWYQQKSSQAPKLLFHYYDKDFNNEADTPDNFQSRRPNTSFCFLDIRSPGLGDTAMYLCATSRDRRDSDSPLHFGNGTRLTVT.

The chain links TRBV19 to TRBJ2-2; tentatively, D is TRBD2 (6 bases). V lost 2 bases and J 2 bases, leaving 15 bases between the germline ends. The CDR3 length is 17 residues. Per germline, CDR1 LNHDA and CDR2 SQIVND (reference sequence). This chain's CDR3 is CASSITFASANTGELFF. The CDR3 bases are TGTGCCAGTAGTATAACTTTTGCTAGCGCTAACACCGGGGAGCTGTTTTTT.

The table lists this clone with a count of one. The chain couples TRBV6-5 to TRBJ2-7; maybe TRBD2 (6 bases). The CDR3 covers 15 residues. V shed 4 bases and J shed 4 bases, with 17 bases lying between them. The germline gives CDR1 MNHEY, CDR2 SVGAGI. CDR3 DNA: TGTGCCAGCAGTTCCTCAACCGGGACTTCTTACGAGCAGTACTTC. The encoded protein is CASSSSTGTSYEQYF.

The rearrangement links TRBV4-1 to TRBJ2-7, with 8 bases aligning to TRBD2. Looked up from germline, CDR1 is MGHRA and CDR2 is YSYEKL. This CDR3 comprises 17 residues. Germline trimming cut 3 bases from V and 3 bases from J; bases unmatched to any gene: 13. This CDR3 is CASSHPISGGLRYEQYF. The CDR3 DNA follows: TGCGCCAGCAGCCATCCTATTTCGGGGGGGCTTCGCTACGAGCAGTACTTC.

This chain connects TRBV19 to TRBJ1-4; 8 bases match TRBD1. Trimming took 6 bases from V and 0 from J; bases not matched to a gene: 12. The germline gives CDR1 LNHDA, CDR2 SQIVND (reference sequence). The CDR3 runs to 18 residues. The CDR3 region has the DNA TGTGCCAGTAGCCGACCTGGGACAGGAGGGGCAACTAATGAAAAACTGTTTTTT. This encodes CASSRPGTGGATNEKLFF.

This clone has just one count. The CDR3 bases are TGTGCCAGTAGCGGACAGGGGGAGGAATCCTATGGCTACACCTTC. This gives the protein CASSGQGEESYGYTF. V gene TRBV19 combines with J gene TRBJ1-2; 10 positions match TRBD1. J lost 4 bases, V lost 6 bases, and 8 bases had no gene match. CDR3 size: 15 residues. Germline V gene data show CDR1 as LNHDA and CDR2 as SQIVND (reference sequence).